Many counts were recorded for the clone carrying this TCR beta chain. Antigen: not known. The V gene's germline CDR1 is MNHEY and CDR2 SVGEGT. V was shortened by 0 bases and J by 12 bases, with 17 bases between the two germline ends. This CDR3 region has 14 residues. As for time point: newly diagnosed GD, antithyroid drugs for less than 3 months. PBMCs provided the RNA from which the TCR library was made. In building TCR beta libraries, iRepertoire HTBI primers were used together with Arm-PCR of CDR3 regions. TCRdb reprocessed the multiplex PCR reads with MiXCR, giving one entry per CDR3 protein. The sample carries about 220,000 distinct CDR3 sequences, roughly 20% recorded once. These data originate in a study of regulatory T cells in long-lasting Graves disease. Study-level results: Accuracy may have been reduced by the small sample size.

In addition, the sample was reused for a study of T cells in Graves' hyperthyroidism and ophthalmopathy.

This TCR was sampled from a woman in her twenties or thirties with Graves disease. The chain is built from TRBV6-2 or TRBV6-3 and TRBJ1-1; possibly TRBD1 for D (5 bases). The input for sequencing was peripheral blood mononuclear cells (PBMCs), taken at new diagnosis, from a patient treated with antithyroid drugs. The CDR3 here is CASSYSPLGEVTFF. The CDR3 DNA follows: TGTGCCAGCAGTTACTCCCCCTTGGGGGAGGTCACTTTCTTT.